A single sample is the source of the 19 T cell receptor beta chains below, sequenced in a study of T cell responses to AZD1222 COVID-19 vaccine. The table came from immunoSEQ multiplex PCR; TCRdb's copy has only in-frame clones and leaves some out. Here the sample spans some 150,000 clones, 75% to 90% being singletons. Sequences were derived from peripheral blood, sampled after recovery from COVID-19. These receptors were obtained from an adult who had recovered from COVID-19.

The V gene is TRBV4-1, the J gene TRBJ1-1; weak D call: TRBD1 (5 bases). Trimming removed 1 base at V and 0 bases at J, with 12 bases between. Germline loops: CDR1 MGHRA, CDR2 YSYEKL. This CDR3 has 16 amino acids. The CDR3 DNA reads as TGCGCCAGCAGCCAAGGCGGGACCAGGATGAACACTGAAGCTTTCTTT. It yields the protein CASSQGGTRMNTEAFF.

The chain joins TRBV15 to TRBJ2-1, with D perhaps matching TRBD2 (6 bases). The germline gives CDR1 LNHNV, CDR2 YYDKDF (reference sequence). The V end was cut by 5 bases, the J end by 12 bases, with 17 bases between. The CDR3 is 13 residues long. The chain's CDR3 is CATSGGKGLRQFF. The CDR3 coding sequence is TGTGCCACCAGCGGGGGGAAGGGACTGCGGCAGTTCTTC.

This chain links TRBV18 with TRBJ1-5; perhaps TRBD1 as D (5 bases). The length of the CDR3 is 15 residues. Germline CDR1 is KGHSH and CDR2 is LQKENI. Trimming stripped 3 bases from V and 7 bases from J, with 16 bases between. The CDR3 is CASSPGQGSGQPQHF. CDR3 in DNA: TGTGCCAGCTCACCCGGCCAGGGTTCGGGGCAGCCCCAGCATTTT.

CDR3 DNA sequence: TGTGCCAGAAGCTTGGCCCCCGGGACTAGCAGCCAGGAGCAGTTCTTC. Translated: CARSLAPGTSSQEQFF. The V gene is TRBV5-3, the J gene TRBJ2-1; 9 positions agree with TRBD2. TRBV5-3 is classed as an ORF, of uncertain function. The CDR3 sequence is 16 residues long. The V and J ends lost 0 bases and 10 bases, in that order; junction bases with no gene match: 11.

This chain connects TRBV7-9 to TRBJ1-1; D is unclear. The V and J ends lost 4 bases and 5 bases respectively, with 11 bases between them. This CDR3 region has 13 residues. The germline CDR1 and CDR2 sequences are SEHNR and FQNEAQ (reference sequence). The DNA of the CDR3 is TGTGCCAGCAGCTGGGGAGGCACGACTGAAGCTTTCTTT. Its protein product is CASSWGGTTEAFF.

The chain combines TRBV19 with TRBJ1-3, with D possibly matching TRBD1 (6 bases). CDR1 LNHDA and CDR2 SQIVND come from the germline V gene (reference sequence). The ends were cut back, 7 bases at V and 0 bases at J, with 22 bases in the middle. The CDR3 consists of 18 residues. CDR3 nucleotide sequence: TGTGCCAGTACGGTAAAGCGCCGGGGAGGGGGCTCTGGAAACACCATATATTTT. Amino acids: CASTVKRRGGGSGNTIYF.

This sequence joins TRBV7-8 and TRBJ1-3, with D hard to call. The CDR3 is 13 amino acids. Germline CDR1 and CDR2: SGHVS and FQNEAQ. Trimming cost V 1 base and J 4 bases, with 5 bases left between them. The CDR3 protein is CASSLDGGNTIYF. The CDR3 nucleotides are TGTGCCAGCAGCTTAGATGGGGGAAACACCATATATTTT.

V gene TRBV5-6 combines with J gene TRBJ2-7; D may match TRBD1 or TRBD2 (5 bases each). The germline V gene encodes CDR1 SGHDT and CDR2 YYEEEE. V was trimmed by 2 bases and J by 4 bases, leaving 13 bases between them. The CDR3 contains 14 residues. The CDR3 loop reads CASSFRGVGYEQYF. CDR3 nucleotides: TGTGCCAGCAGCTTTCGAGGGGTAGGGTACGAGCAGTACTTC. The whole variable domain, remainder taken from reference TRBV5-6 and TRBJ2-7, is DAGVTQSPTHLIKTRGQQVTLRCSPKSGHDTVSWYQQALGQGPQFIFQYYEEEERQRGNFPDRFSGHQFPNYSSELNVNALLLGDSALYLCASSFRGVGYEQYFGPGTRLTVT.

The chain has TRBV2 and TRBJ2-7; D is ambiguous. V was shortened by 4 bases and J by 2 bases, with 12 bases between the two germline ends. The CDR3 length is 14 residues. In germline, CDR1 is SNHLY, CDR2 FYNNEI. The CDR3 bases are TGTGCCAGCAGTGTGGTCAAGATTGCCTACGAGCAGTACTTC. Amino acid sequence: CASSVVKIAYEQYF.

The count of this clone is one. The chain joins TRBV3-1 (or the pseudogene TRBV3-2) to TRBJ1-5; D not certain. Between the trimmed V and J ends, which lost 4 bases and 0 bases, there was a span of 10 bases. Per the germline V gene, CDR1 is LGHDT and CDR2 is YNNKEL (reference sequence). The CDR3 extends over 15 amino acids. The CDR3 coding sequence is TGTGCCAGCAGCCCGACGGTGAATAGCAATCAGCCCCAGCATTTT. Translating gives CASSPTVNSNQPQHF.

Notes on this clone: The same CDR3 can be traced to other DNA sequences in this sample. The CDR3, as DNA: TGTGCCAGTAGTACAGGACTAGCCACCGGGGAGCTGTTTTTT. It codes for CASSTGLATGELFF. The chain joins TRBV19 to TRBJ2-2; 8 positions agree with TRBD2. Unmatched junction bases numbered 2, after V lost 4 bases and J lost 4 bases. The germline V gene encodes CDR1 LNHDA and CDR2 SQIVND (reference sequence). This CDR3 contains 14 residues.

This chain connects TRBV29-1 to TRBJ1-3; no definite D call. Germline CDR1 is SQVTM and CDR2 is ANQGSEA. This CDR3 contains 12 residues. V was pared by 1 base and J by 6 bases, with 7 bases between. The CDR3 DNA follows: TGCAGCGTTGAAGGAGCTTCAAACACCATATATTTT. This gives the protein CSVEGASNTIYF.

The chain employs TRBV5-1 and TRBJ2-1, with 8 bases matching TRBD2. V lost 0 bases and J lost 4; bases outside the gene matches: 6. The CDR3 spans 16 residues. Germline loops: CDR1 SGHRS, CDR2 YFSETQ. The CDR3 nucleotides are TGCGCCAGCAGCTTGGAACTAGCGGATAAATACAATGAGCAGTTCTTC. Its translation: CASSLELADKYNEQFF. The full variable domain, completed using reference TRBV5-1 and TRBJ2-1, is KAGVTQTPRYLIKTRGQQVTLSCSPISGHRSVSWYQQTPGQGLQFLFEYFSETQRNKGNFPGRFSGRQFSNSRSEMNVSTLELGDSALYLCASSLELADKYNEQFFGPGTRLTVL.

This rearrangement joins TRBV28 to TRBJ1-4; tentative D call: TRBD1 (5 bases). This CDR3 has 16 residues. CDR1 is MDHEN and CDR2 is SYDVKM in the germline V gene. Trimming removed 6 bases from V and 8 bases from J, with 22 bases in between. This CDR3 reads CASSILDGGGYEKLFF. CDR3 DNA sequence: TGTGCCAGCAGCATCCTTGATGGGGGGGGGTACGAAAAACTGTTTTTT.

The chain links TRBV5-4 to TRBJ2-1; 8 bases line up with TRBD2. Germline values: CDR1 SGHNT, CDR2 YYREEE (reference sequence). The V segment lost 0 bases and the J segment 8 bases; nucleotides outside the gene matches: 7. The CDR3 has 15 amino acids. The CDR3, as DNA: TGTGCCAGCAGCTTGGCAGTAGCGGGACCCGATGAGCAGTTCTTC. This codes for CASSLAVAGPDEQFF.

V gene TRBV19 combines with J gene TRBJ1-1; D is undetermined. CDR3 length: 13 amino acids. In germline, CDR1 is LNHDA, CDR2 SQIVND (reference sequence). Trimming left V 5 bases short and J 6 bases short, with 13 bases between. CDR3 sequence: CASSLVAGSEAFF. For the CDR3, the DNA is TGTGCCAGTAGTTTAGTGGCAGGCTCTGAAGCTTTCTTT.

The V and J genes are TRBV4-3 and TRBJ2-2; TRBD2 agrees at 10 bases. This CDR3 has 17 amino acids. Unmatched junction bases numbered 9, after V lost 4 bases and J lost 4 bases. Germline V CDR1 and CDR2: LGHNA, YSLEER. CDR3 DNA: TGCGCCAGCAGCCCCTCCAGCGGGGGGGCATTCACCGGGGAGCTGTTTTTT. Translated, it gives CASSPSSGGAFTGELFF.

The chain recombines TRBV15 with TRBJ1-1, with D tentatively TRBD1 (5 bases). Trimming shortened V by 1 base and J by 4 bases, and 13 bases separated the two germline ends. In germline, CDR1 is LNHNV, CDR2 YYDKDF (reference sequence). This CDR3 comprises 15 residues. In DNA form, the CDR3 reads TGTGCCACCAGCAGAGGCCAGGGATGGGGCACTGAAGCTTTCTTT. This encodes CATSRGQGWGTEAFF.

The chain combines TRBV27 with TRBJ2-7; 8 bases map to TRBD1. Losses at the gene ends were 7 bases for V and 3 bases for J; bases not matched to a gene: 8. This CDR3 comprises 14 residues. CDR1 and CDR2 (germline): MNHEY, SMNVEV (reference sequence). The CDR3 loop reads CASMETGAFYEQYF. CDR3 DNA sequence: TGTGCCAGCATGGAGACAGGGGCCTTCTACGAGCAGTACTTC.